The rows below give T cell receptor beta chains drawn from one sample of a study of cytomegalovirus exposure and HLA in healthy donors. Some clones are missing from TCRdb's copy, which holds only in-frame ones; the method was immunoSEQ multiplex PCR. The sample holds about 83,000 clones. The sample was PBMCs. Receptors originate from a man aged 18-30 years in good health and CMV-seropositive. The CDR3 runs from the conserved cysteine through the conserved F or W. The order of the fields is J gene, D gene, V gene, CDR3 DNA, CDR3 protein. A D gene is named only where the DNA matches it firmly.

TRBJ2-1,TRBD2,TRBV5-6,TGTGCCAGCAGCCCCGAGGGGCTAGCGGGTACCCTATCCTACAATGAGCAGTTCTTC,CASSPEGLAGTLSYNEQFF
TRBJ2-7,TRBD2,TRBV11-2,TGTGCCAGCAGCCTAGGTAGAGGGACTAGCGGAACCTACGAGCAGTACTTC,CASSLGRGTSGTYEQYF
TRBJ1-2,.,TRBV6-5,TGTGCCAGCACCGGGAATTCGAAAGGCTTATATGGCTACACCTTC,CASTGNSKGLYGYTF
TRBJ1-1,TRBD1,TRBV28,TGTGCCAGCAGTCCCCGGACAGGGATAGGCACTGAAGCTTTCTTT,CASSPRTGIGTEAFF
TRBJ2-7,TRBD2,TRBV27,TGTGCCAGCAGTCACGGGACTAGCGGGAACCACGAGCAGTACTTC,CASSHGTSGNHEQYF
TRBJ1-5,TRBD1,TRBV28,TGTGCCAGCACCCAAGGACAGGGTATCGTTTATAGCAATCAGCCCCAGCATTTT,CASTQGQGIVYSNQPQHF
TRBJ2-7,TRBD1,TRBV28,TGTGCCAGCATCCGGGACAGGGGCTCCGAGCAGTACTTC,CASIRDRGSEQYF
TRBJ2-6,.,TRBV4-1,TGCGCCAGCAGCCATGACAGCTCTGGGGCCAACGTCCTGACTTTC,CASSHDSSGANVLTF
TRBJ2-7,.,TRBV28,TGTGCCAGCAGTGACCCGGGACAACCCTACGAGCAGTACTTC,CASSDPGQPYEQYF
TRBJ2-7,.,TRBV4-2,TGTGCCAGCAGCCAAGATATCTGGGGAGAATACGAGCAGTACTTC,CASSQDIWGEYEQYF
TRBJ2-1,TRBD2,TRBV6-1,TGTGCCAGCAGTGCCACTAGCGGGGGGGCCTACAATGAGCAGTTCTTC,CASSATSGGAYNEQFF
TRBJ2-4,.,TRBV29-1,TGCAGCGTTGGAGGGGGGGAGAGAAACATTCAGTACTTC,CSVGGGERNIQYF
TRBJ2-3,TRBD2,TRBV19,TGTGCCAGTAGTATGGGTTGGGACTACAACACAGATACGCAGTATTTT,CASSMGWDYNTDTQYF
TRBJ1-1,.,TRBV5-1,TGCGCCAGCAGCTTGGGCGGGGGTGACACTGAAGCTTTCTTT,CASSLGGGDTEAFF
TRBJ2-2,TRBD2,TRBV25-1,TGTGCCAGCAGAGAAGACTACGGGAGGGGACCGAACACCGGGGAGCTGTTTTTT,CASREDYGRGPNTGELFF
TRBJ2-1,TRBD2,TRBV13,TGTGCCAGCAGCACACAAAGCGGGAACTACAATGAGCAGTTCTTC,CASSTQSGNYNEQFF
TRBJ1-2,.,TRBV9,TGTGCCAGCAGCGTAGATTCCGGGGTCGGAGCAAACTATGGCTACACCTTC,CASSVDSGVGANYGYTF
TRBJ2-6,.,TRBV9,TGTGCCAGCACCCCCGGAGGGCACGGGGCCAACGTCCTGACTTTC,CASTPGGHGANVLTF
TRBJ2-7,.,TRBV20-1,TGCAGTGCTAGAGACGGGTACGAGCAGTACTTC,CSARDGYEQYF
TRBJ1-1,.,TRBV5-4,TGTGCCAGCAGCAGTGGGGGGGGGCACACTGAAGCTTTCTTT,CASSSGGGHTEAFF
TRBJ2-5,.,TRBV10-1,TGCGCCAGCAGTGATTGGACACAAAAAGAGACCCAGTACTTC,CASSDWTQKETQYF
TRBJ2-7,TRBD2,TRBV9,TGTGCCAGCAGCCCCAGCGGGAGATACGAGCAGTACTTC,CASSPSGRYEQYF
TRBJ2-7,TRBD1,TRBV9,TGTGCCAGCAGTCCCAAGAGCCGACAGGGGGCTTACGAGCAGTACTTC,CASSPKSRQGAYEQYF
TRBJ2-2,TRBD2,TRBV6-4,TGTGCCAGCAGTGAACGGGGGGTCGAGGAAACCGGGGAGCTGTTTTTT,CASSERGVEETGELFF
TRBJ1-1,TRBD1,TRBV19,TGTGCCAGCAAGACAGGGGGGACTGAAGCTTTCTTT,CASKTGGTEAFF
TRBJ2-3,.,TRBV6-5,TGTGCCAGCAGTTACTCGGGGACTCGGCCAAGTACGCAGTATTTT,CASSYSGTRPSTQYF
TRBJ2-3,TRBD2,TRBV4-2,TGTGCCAGCAGCTCGCTAGCGGGAGACACAGATACGCAGTATTTT,CASSSLAGDTDTQYF
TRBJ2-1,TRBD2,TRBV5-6,TGTGCCAGTGCAGCCGGGGGGGCAGGTAACAATGAGCAGTTCTTC,CASAAGGAGNNEQFF
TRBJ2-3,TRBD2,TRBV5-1,TGCGCCAGCAGCTTGAGGCCTAGCGGGGGAGCGAATACGCAGTATTTT,CASSLRPSGGANTQYF
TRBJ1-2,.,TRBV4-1,TGCGCCAGCAGCCAAGTACTTAGCAGGGGCCCAGCTAACTATGGCTACACCTTC,CASSQVLSRGPANYGYTF
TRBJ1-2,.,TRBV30,TGTGCCTCTCGAACCCCCGGGACTGAGGCAGATGGCTACACCTTC,CASRTPGTEADGYTF
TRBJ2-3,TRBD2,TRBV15,TGTGCCACCAGCAGTGGAAGGACTAGCGGGGGGGCGGGAGATACGCAGTATTTT,CATSSGRTSGGAGDTQYF
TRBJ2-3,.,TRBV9,TGTGCCAGCAGCGTGGGGGCGGGAGTGGTAGATACGCAGTATTTT,CASSVGAGVVDTQYF
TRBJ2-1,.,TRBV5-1,TGCGCCAGCAGCTTCGGTACGGACATTCGTTACAATGAGCAGTTCTTC,CASSFGTDIRYNEQFF
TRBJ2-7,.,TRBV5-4,TGTGCCAGCAGCCTGGGCAGGGGAAATCAGTACGAGCAGTACTTC,CASSLGRGNQYEQYF
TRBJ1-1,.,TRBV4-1,TGCGCCAGCAGCCAACCGAGATCGGGCACTGAAGCTTTCTTT,CASSQPRSGTEAFF
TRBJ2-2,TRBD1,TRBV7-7,TGTGCCAGCAGCTTACCTGGACAGGACCTACACACCGGGGAGCTGTTTTTT,CASSLPGQDLHTGELFF
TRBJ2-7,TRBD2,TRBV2,TGTGCCAGCAGCGTCGGGAGGGGGGGGGAGCAGTACTTC,CASSVGRGGEQYF
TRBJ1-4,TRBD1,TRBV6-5,TGTGCCAGCAGTTATGGGACAGCAACTAATGAAAAACTGTTTTTT,CASSYGTATNEKLFF
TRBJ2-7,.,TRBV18,TGTGCCAGCTCACCACCCTCCGTCGGACAGCTATACTTC,CASSPPSVGQLYF
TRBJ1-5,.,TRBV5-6,TGTGCCAGCAGCTTGGGGGGCAGGATAAATCAGCCCCAGCATTTT,CASSLGGRINQPQHF
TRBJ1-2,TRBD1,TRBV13,TGTGCCAGCAGCCCTGGACAGGGGGCAGGTGGCTACACCTTC,CASSPGQGAGGYTF
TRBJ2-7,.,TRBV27,TGTGCCAGCAGTCCGCCGACAGGGTCGACGGGGAGGTACGAGCAGTACTTC,CASSPPTGSTGRYEQYF
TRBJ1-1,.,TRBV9,TGTGCCAGCAGCGTAGGCCGCAGGCCAGGCTACACTGAAGCTTTCTTT,CASSVGRRPGYTEAFF
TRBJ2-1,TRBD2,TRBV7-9,TGTGCCAGCAGCGTCTCCCGCTCCGGGACTAACAACAATGAGCAGTTCTTC,CASSVSRSGTNNNEQFF
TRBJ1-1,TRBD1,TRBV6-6,TGTGCCAGCAGTACCGGACAGGGGACTGAAGCTTTCTTT,CASSTGQGTEAFF
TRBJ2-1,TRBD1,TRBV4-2,TGTGCCAGCAGCCAAGATGGGACAGGGGGCTACAATGAGCAGTTCTTC,CASSQDGTGGYNEQFF
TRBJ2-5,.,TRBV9,TGTGCCAGCAGCTCAACGACCGGGAACCAAGAGACCCAGTACTTC,CASSSTTGNQETQYF
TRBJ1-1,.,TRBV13,TGTGCCAGCAGCTTAGGCCTTCCGGGGATGTCAGGCACTGAAGCTTTCTTT,CASSLGLPGMSGTEAFF
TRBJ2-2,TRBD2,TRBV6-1,TGTGCCAGCAGTGAAAGTAGCGGGAGGGCCGGGGAGCTGTTTTTT,CASSESSGRAGELFF